The 4 T cell receptor beta chains given below trace back to one sample, sequenced in a study of somatic mutations in cytotoxic T cells in rheumatoid arthritis. Some clones are missing from TCRdb's copy, which holds only in-frame ones; the method was immunoSEQ multiplex PCR. The table has about 18,000 clones, about three quarters seen once. Sample: CD8+ T cells sorted from blood. All receptors come from an adult with rheumatoid arthritis.

The chain has TRBV28 and TRBJ1-2; the D gene is possibly TRBD1 (5 bases). V was cut by 4 bases and J by 1 base, with 28 bases left in between. The germline CDR1 and CDR2 sequences are MDHEN and SYDVKM. The CDR3 sequence is 20 residues long. DNA for the CDR3: TGTGCCAGCAGTTCCAGGCTGAGCTGGGGGTTGGGGTCGAGTAACTATGGCTACACCTTC. Protein sequence: CASSSRLSWGLGSSNYGYTF.

J is TRBJ2-7 and V is TRBV6-1; 7 bases match TRBD2. CDR1 is MNHNS, CDR2 SASEGT, per germline. V lost 0 bases, J lost 4 bases, and 9 bases stayed unmatched. The CDR3 has 16 residues. The CDR3 loop reads CASSEAPAGLGYEQYF. For the CDR3, the DNA is TGTGCCAGCAGTGAAGCCCCAGCGGGATTAGGGTACGAGCAGTACTTC.

The chain joins TRBV28 to TRBJ2-3, with D possibly TRBD2 on 5 matching bases. This CDR3 has 14 amino acids. Trimming stripped 5 bases from V and 1 base from J, with 10 bases between. CDR1 is MDHEN, CDR2 SYDVKM, per germline. The CDR3 DNA follows: TGTGCCAGCAGTCCGATTAGCGGCACAGATACGCAGTATTTT. This gives the protein CASSPISGTDTQYF. Full variable domain (outside the CDR3, taken from reference TRBV28 and TRBJ2-3): DVKVTQSSRYLVKRTGEKVFLECVQDMDHENMFWYRQDPGLGLRLIYFSYDVKMKEKGDIPEGYSVSREKKERFSLILESASTNQTSMYLCASSPISGTDTQYFGPGTRLTVL.

The CDR3 sequence is CASSLRGPNQPQHF. The CDR3 DNA sequence: TGTGCCAGCAGTTTAAGGGGGCCCAATCAGCCCCAGCATTTT. V is TRBV27 and J is TRBJ1-5; 7 bases map to TRBD1. The CDR3 has 14 amino acids. V trimming: 2 bases; J trimming: 3 bases; junction bases outside the gene matches: 1. Germline V lookup: CDR1 MNHEY, CDR2 SMNVEV (reference sequence).